This T cell receptor beta chain is from a study of T cell responses to AZD1222 COVID-19 vaccine. Measured with immunoSEQ multiplex PCR; TCRdb has only the in-frame clones, and not every one. The table includes about 120,000 clones, around 84% detected once. This clone has only one observation. The receptor was derived from an adult who received the AZD1222 COVID-19 vaccine. Sequencing was performed on peripheral blood, taken 28 days after the second AZD1222 dose.

CDR3 sequence: CAISESGQTYEQYF. Here the CDR3 DNA reads TGTGCCATCAGTGAGTCAGGACAGACCTACGAGCAGTACTTC. The V and J genes are TRBV10-3 and TRBJ2-7, with a weak D call TRBD1 (6 bases). Trimming took off 0 bases at V and 2 bases at J, with 8 bases between the two ends. The CDR3 is 14 residues long. From germline, CDR1 is ENHRY and CDR2 SYGVKD.